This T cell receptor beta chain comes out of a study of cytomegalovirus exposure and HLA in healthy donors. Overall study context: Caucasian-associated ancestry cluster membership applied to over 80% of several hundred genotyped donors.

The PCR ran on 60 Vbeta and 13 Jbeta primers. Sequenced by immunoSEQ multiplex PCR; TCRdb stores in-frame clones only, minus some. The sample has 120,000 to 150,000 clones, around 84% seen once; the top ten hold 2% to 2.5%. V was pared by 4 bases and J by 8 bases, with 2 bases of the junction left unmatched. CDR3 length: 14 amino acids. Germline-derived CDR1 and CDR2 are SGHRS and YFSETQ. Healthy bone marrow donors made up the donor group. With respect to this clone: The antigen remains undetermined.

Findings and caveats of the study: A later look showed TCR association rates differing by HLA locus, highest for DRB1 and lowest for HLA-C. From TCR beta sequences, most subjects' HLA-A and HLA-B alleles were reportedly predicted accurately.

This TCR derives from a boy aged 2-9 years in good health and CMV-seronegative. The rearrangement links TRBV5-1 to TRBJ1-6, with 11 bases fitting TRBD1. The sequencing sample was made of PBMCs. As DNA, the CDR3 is TGCGCCAGCAGCCCGGGACAGGGGGATTCACCCCTCCACTTT. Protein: CASSPGQGDSPLHF.